This TCR beta chain was captured by sequencing in a study of T cell repertoires in cytomegalovirus infection. Study context: Public TCR beta signatures were indicative of both CMV infection and a matching HLA type.

To note about this clonotype: Antigen unknown. A much larger clone lies one base from this, so it may be a read error.

TCRdb reprocessed the reads via MiXCR and lists one record per CDR3 protein. The sample consists of some 110,000 distinct CDR3 sequences, 10% of them appearing once. This CDR3 comprises 20 residues. Germline assignment: CDR1 SEHNR and CDR2 FQNEAQ (reference sequence). V lost 5 bases and J lost 0, with 27 bases in between. The V gene is TRBV7-9, the J gene TRBJ2-3; D is perhaps TRBD1 (5 bases). The sample comprised PBMCs, sequenced either directly or after in vitro stimulation (not recorded which). This sequence originates from a human donor in good health (CMV status not recorded). Some clones in this sample may be carry-over from other donors' samples. CDR3: CASSPRIRMNRPSSTDTQYF. Here the CDR3 DNA reads TGTGCCAGCAGCCCGCGAATTCGGATGAACAGGCCCTCTAGCACAGATACGCAGTATTTT.